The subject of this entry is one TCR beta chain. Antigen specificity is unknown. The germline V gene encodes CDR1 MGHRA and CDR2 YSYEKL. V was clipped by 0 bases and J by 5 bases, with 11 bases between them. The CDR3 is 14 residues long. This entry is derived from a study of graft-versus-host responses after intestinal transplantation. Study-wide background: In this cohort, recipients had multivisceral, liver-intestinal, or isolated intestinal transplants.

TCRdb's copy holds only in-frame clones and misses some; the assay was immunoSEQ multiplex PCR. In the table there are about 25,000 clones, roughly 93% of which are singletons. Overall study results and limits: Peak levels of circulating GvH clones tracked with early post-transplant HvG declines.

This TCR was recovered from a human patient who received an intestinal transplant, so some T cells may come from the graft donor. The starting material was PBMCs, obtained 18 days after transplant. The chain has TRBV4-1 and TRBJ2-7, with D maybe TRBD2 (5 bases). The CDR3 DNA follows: TGCGCCAGCAGCCAAGACTCACCACTAGACGAGCAGTACTTC. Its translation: CASSQDSPLDEQYF.